This TCR beta chain was profiled in a study of shared clonotypes between healthy human individuals. Naive CD8 cells lacked CD45RO, underwent positive selection for CCR7 and left out terminally differentiated effector memory CD45RA+ cells. Measured with immunoSEQ multiplex PCR; TCRdb has only the in-frame clones, and not every one. Altogether more than 2 million clones are present, approximately 94% being singletons, with the ten largest covering around 1.1%. Germline trimming cut 0 bases from V and 0 bases from J; bases unmatched to any gene: 11. This CDR3 has 18 amino acids. Germline V gives CDR1 LGHNA, CDR2 YSLEER.

The sample consisted of naive CD8+ T cells sorted from blood. The chain is built from TRBV4-3 and TRBJ2-7, with 7 bases identical to TRBD2. This clonotype originated in a man aged 18-30 years in good health. The CDR3 region has the DNA TGCGCCAGCAGCCAAGATCGGGTTCGGCGGGAGCTCTCCTACGAGCAGTACTTC. Translation gives CASSQDRVRRELSYEQYF.